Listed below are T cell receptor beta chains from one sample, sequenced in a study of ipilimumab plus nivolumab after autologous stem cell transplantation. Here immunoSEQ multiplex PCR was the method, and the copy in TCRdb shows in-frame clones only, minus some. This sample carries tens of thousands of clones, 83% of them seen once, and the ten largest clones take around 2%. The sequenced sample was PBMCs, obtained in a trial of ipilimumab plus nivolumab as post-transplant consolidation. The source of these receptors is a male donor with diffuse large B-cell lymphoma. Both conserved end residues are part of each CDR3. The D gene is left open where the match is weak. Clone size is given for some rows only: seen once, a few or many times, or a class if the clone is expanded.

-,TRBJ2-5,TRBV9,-,TGTGCCAGCAGCGCCCGAGGGGCTCGAGGTTTTGGGACCCAGTACTTC,CASSARGARGFGTQYF
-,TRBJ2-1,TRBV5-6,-,TGTGCCAGCAGGGACGGGTCCTACAATGAGCAGTTCTTC,CASRDGSYNEQFF
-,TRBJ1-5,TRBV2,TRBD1,TGTGCCAGCAACGACAGGGGGCAGCGTCAGCCCCAGCATTTT,CASNDRGQRQPQHF
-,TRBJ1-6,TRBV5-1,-,TGCGCCAGCAGCTTGGAGGGGGATACTAATTCACCCCTCCACTTT,CASSLEGDTNSPLHF
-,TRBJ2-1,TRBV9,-,TGTGCCAGCAGTATAAACAATGAGCAGTTCTTC,CASSINNEQFF
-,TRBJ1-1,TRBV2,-,TGTGCCAGCAGTCTTACAGGTTACATCACCCCTAAATTT,CASSLTGYITPKF
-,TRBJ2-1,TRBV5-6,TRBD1,TGTGCCAGCAGCGACAGGGTAGCCAATGAGCAGTTCTTC,CASSDRVANEQFF
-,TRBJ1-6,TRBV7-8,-,TGTGCCAGCAGCTTACAACTCGCAGGGGCAGCGCGGAATTCACCCCTCCACTTT,CASSLQLAGAARNSPLHF
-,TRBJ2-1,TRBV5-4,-,TGTGCCAGCAGCCTCGGGACCACCCCCACCAATGAGCAGTTCTTC,CASSLGTTPTNEQFF
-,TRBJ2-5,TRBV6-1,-,TGTGCCAGCAGTGTTCAGGGCACGGAGACCCAGTACTTC,CASSVQGTETQYF
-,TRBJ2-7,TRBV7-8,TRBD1,TGTGCCAGCAGCCCCCGGACAGGGTATGGCTACGAGCAGTACTTC,CASSPRTGYGYEQYF
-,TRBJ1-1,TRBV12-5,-,TGTGCTAGTGGTTTGGCACGGGACGTCGTTTTTCCTCTGAACACTGAAGCTTTCTTT,CASGLARDVVFPLNTEAFF
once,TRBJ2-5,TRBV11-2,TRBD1,TGTGCCAGCAGCTGGGGACAGGGCTCCCAAGAGACCCAGTACTTC,CASSWGQGSQETQYF
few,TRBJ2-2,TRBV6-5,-,TGTGCCAGCAGTTTGAGACGCGGGGAGCTGTTTTTT,CASSLRRGELFF
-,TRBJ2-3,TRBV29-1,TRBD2,TGCAGCGTTGCGGGACTAGCGGGGGCCACAGATACGCAGTATTTT,CSVAGLAGATDTQYF
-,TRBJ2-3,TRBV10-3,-,TGTGCCGTACAGAGCACAGATACGCAGTATTTT,CAVQSTDTQYF
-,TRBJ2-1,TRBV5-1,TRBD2,TGCGCCAGCAGCCAAACGGGGGGACTTAAATCGGGAGGGCAGTTCTTC,CASSQTGGLKSGGQFF
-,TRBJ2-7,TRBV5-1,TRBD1,TGCGCCAGCAGCTTACAGGGGGTACTGGTGAGGGAGCAGTACTTC,CASSLQGVLVREQYF
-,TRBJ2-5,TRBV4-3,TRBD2,TGCGCCAGCAGCCAAGAGGGGTTAGCGGGTGGGCGGGAGACCCAGTACTTC,CASSQEGLAGGRETQYF
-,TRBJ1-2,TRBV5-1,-,TGCGCCAGCAGCTTAGGCAGCTCCGGCTACACCTTC,CASSLGSSGYTF
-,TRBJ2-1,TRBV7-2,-,TGTGCCAGCAGCTCGACCGCAGAACCCTACAATGAGCAGTTCTTC,CASSSTAEPYNEQFF
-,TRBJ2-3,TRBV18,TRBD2,TGTGCCAGCTCATCGATGTCCGGGACTAGCGGGGGGGCCGCAGATACGCAGTATTTT,CASSSMSGTSGGAADTQYF
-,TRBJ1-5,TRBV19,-,TGTGCCAGTAGTCGTGACAAAGGTAGCAATCAGCCCCAGCATTTT,CASSRDKGSNQPQHF
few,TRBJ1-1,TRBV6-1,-,TGTGCCAGCAGTGACCCGTATCGTCGAGAAGCTTTCTTT,CASSDPYRREAFF
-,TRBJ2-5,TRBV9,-,TGTGCCAGCAGCGAAAGACTGCACCAAGAGACCCAGTACTTC,CASSERLHQETQYF
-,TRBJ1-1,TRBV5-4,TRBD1,TGTGCCAGCGGAGGGGGCTCCTTGAACACTGAAGCTTTCTTT,CASGGGSLNTEAFF
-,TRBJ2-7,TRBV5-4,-,TGTGCCAGCAGCGCGGGTAGACAGAGCTCCTACGAGCAGTACTTC,CASSAGRQSSYEQYF
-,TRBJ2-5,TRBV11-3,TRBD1,TGTGCCAGCAGCCCCGGACAGGGACAAGAGACCCAGTACTTC,CASSPGQGQETQYF
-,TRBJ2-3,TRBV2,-,TGTGCCAGCAGCTACACAGATACGCAGTATTTT,CASSYTDTQYF
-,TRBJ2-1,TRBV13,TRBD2,TGTGCCAGCAGCTTAGAGGTGGGGGGGATCGATGAGCAGTTCTTC,CASSLEVGGIDEQFF
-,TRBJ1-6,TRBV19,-,TGTGCCAGTAGTGAGCAAGACAGGTATAATTCACCCCTCCACTTT,CASSEQDRYNSPLHF
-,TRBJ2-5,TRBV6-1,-,TGTGCCAGCAGTGAATTAGGCAGCAAAGAGACCCAGTACTTC,CASSELGSKETQYF
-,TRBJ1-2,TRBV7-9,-,TGTGCCAGCAGCTCCATCTTCGGGACGGCCTATGGCTACACCTTC,CASSSIFGTAYGYTF
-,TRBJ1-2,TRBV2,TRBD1,TGTGCCAGCAGTGAGACAGGGTATGGCTACACCTTC,CASSETGYGYTF
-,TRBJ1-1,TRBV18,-,TGTGCCAGCTCACCCGGGAAGGGCATCCGGGCGGCTTTCTTT,CASSPGKGIRAAFF
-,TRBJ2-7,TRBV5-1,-,TGCGCCAGCAGCTTGGGCCCAGGGGCCCTCTCCTACGAGCAGTACTTC,CASSLGPGALSYEQYF
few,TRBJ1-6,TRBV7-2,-,TGTGCCAGCAGACCCCTCGGCGGGTCACCCCTCCACTTT,CASRPLGGSPLHF
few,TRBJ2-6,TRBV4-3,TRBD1,TGCGCCAGCAGCCAAGATGAGGACAGGGTCGGCTCTGGGGCCAACGTCCTGACTTTC,CASSQDEDRVGSGANVLTF
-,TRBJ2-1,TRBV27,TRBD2,TGTGCCAGCAGTTTATATGGGGGGGGGTTGAACAATGAGCAGTTCTTC,CASSLYGGGLNNEQFF
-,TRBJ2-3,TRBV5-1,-,TGCGCCAGCAGCTTACAGGGTTTACCTGATACGCAGTATTTT,CASSLQGLPDTQYF
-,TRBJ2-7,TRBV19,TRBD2,TGTGCCAGTAGTATCCGCGGGGGAGTATACGAGCAGTACTTC,CASSIRGGVYEQYF
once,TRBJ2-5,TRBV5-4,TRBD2,TGTGCCAGCAGCTCGGGACTAGCGGAGAACCAAGAGACCCAGTACTTC,CASSSGLAENQETQYF
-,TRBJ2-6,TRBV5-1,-,TGCGCCAGCAGCTCCTACGACATTGCTGGGGCCAACGTCCTGACTTTC,CASSSYDIAGANVLTF
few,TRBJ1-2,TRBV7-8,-,TGTGCCAGCAGCCAAATCCGGGGGGAGGGCTACACCTTC,CASSQIRGEGYTF
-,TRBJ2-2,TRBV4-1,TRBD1,TGCGCCAGCAGCCAAACCTGGGACAGTCCCGGGGAGCTGTTTTTT,CASSQTWDSPGELFF
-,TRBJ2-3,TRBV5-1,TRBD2,TGCGCCAGCCGCCGGACTAGCGGGGGGGCGGGCGTTGGCACAGATACGCAGTATTTT,CASRRTSGGAGVGTDTQYF
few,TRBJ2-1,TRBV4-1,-,TGCGCCAGCAGCCAAGAGGACTCCTACAATGAGCAGTTCTTC,CASSQEDSYNEQFF
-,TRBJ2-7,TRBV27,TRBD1,TGTGCCAGCAGCGAAGCGTTTACAGGGGGCAGGTACGAGCAGTACTTC,CASSEAFTGGRYEQYF
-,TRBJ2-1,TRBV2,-,TGTGCCAGCAGTGAAGCTATGGCAGGCTACAATGAGCAGTTCTTC,CASSEAMAGYNEQFF
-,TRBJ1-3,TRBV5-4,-,TGTGCCAGCAGCTTGTGGGAACAGTATGGAAACACCATATATTTT,CASSLWEQYGNTIYF
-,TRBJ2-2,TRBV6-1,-,TGTGCCAGCAGTGAAATTGGGACCCCCGTCGGGGAGCTGTTTTTT,CASSEIGTPVGELFF
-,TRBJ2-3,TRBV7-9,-,TGTGCCAGCAGCTACCTCGCAGGGGCAAGCACAGATACGCAGTATTTT,CASSYLAGASTDTQYF
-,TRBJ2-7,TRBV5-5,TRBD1,TGTGCCAGCAGCCTAGACAGGGGCCGGTACGAGCAGTACTTC,CASSLDRGRYEQYF
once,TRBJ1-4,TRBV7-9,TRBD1,TGTGCCAGCAGCTTAGGACAGGGGGCATCTAATGAAAAACTGTTTTTT,CASSLGQGASNEKLFF
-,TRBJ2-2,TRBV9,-,TGTGCCAGCAGCCTAACCTTAACCGGGGAGCTGTTTTTT,CASSLTLTGELFF